The T cell receptor (beta chain) described here comes from a study of early stage breast cancer tumors. Sequenced by immunoSEQ multiplex PCR; TCRdb stores in-frame clones only, minus some. Of more than 60,000 clones listed, 79% are singletons. This TCR derives from a person aged 55 to 75 with breast cancer. Source material: blood.

CDR3 loop: CASIAGGGPRGFEQYF. In nucleotides, the CDR3 is TGTGCCAGCATCGCTGGGGGCGGGCCTCGGGGGTTTGAGCAGTACTTC. V and J are TRBV5-5 and TRBJ2-7; the D gene could be TRBD1 or TRBD2 (6 bases each). This CDR3 comprises 16 residues. The V end was cut by 6 bases, the J end by 7 bases, with 26 bases between. CDR1 is SGHKS, CDR2 YYEKEE, per germline (reference sequence).